This T cell receptor (beta chain) was identified in a study of cytomegalovirus exposure and HLA in healthy donors. With 60 Vbeta and 13 Jbeta primers, the PCR was carried out. Produced via immunoSEQ multiplex PCR; TCRdb's table is partial and in-frame only. The sample carries around 190,000 clones, about 80% recorded once. Comment on this clone: The antigen is not known.

Study-wide points: For presence/absence analyses, sequencing depth was assumed to be roughly uniform across donors.

This CDR3 is built from 16 residues. With 3 bases removed from V and 0 bases from J, the gap between germline ends came to 15 bases. CDR1 is SGDLS, CDR2 YYNGEE, per germline. The rearrangement uses TRBV9 and TRBJ1-2; D is unclear. The sample was PBMCs. The clonotype originates from a woman aged 30 to 39 in good health and CMV-seronegative. CDR3 loop: CASSDRRSPPNYGYTF. The CDR3 DNA reads as TGTGCCAGCAGCGACCGGAGATCGCCCCCTAACTATGGCTACACCTTC.